One sample yielded the 29 T cell receptor beta chains listed below, sequenced in a study of blood T cell repertoires in COVID-19. Clones were read by immunoSEQ multiplex PCR, and TCRdb kept only the in-frame ones, dropping some. The table has about 92,000 clones, over 75% seen once. Sequencing input: peripheral blood. The receptors originated from a woman at least 80 years old with active or convalescent COVID-19.

This clone occurred a few times. V usage is TRBV12-5 and J usage is TRBJ2-1; TRBD1 aligns across 10 bases. Germline trimming cut 6 bases from V and 7 bases from J; bases unmatched to any gene: 9. The CDR3 is made up of 15 amino acids. Germline V lookup: CDR1 LGHNT, CDR2 FRNRAP. The CDR3 region is CASGSGTGVNNEQFF. CDR3 nucleotides: TGTGCTAGTGGGTCCGGGACAGGGGTAAATAATGAGCAGTTCTTC.

The V and J genes are TRBV12-5 and TRBJ1-1, with D possibly being TRBD1 (5 bases). This CDR3 has 16 amino acids. Germline-derived CDR1 and CDR2 are LGHNT and FRNRAP. Trimming took off 6 bases at V and 0 bases at J, with 17 bases between the two ends. Written as DNA, the CDR3 is TGTGCTAGTGGCTATGGGACCGGGGAGGTGAACACTGAAGCTTTCTTT. Its protein is CASGYGTGEVNTEAFF.

V usage is TRBV7-3 and J usage is TRBJ2-1; D unresolved. V was pared by 6 bases and J by 5 bases, with 11 bases between. Per germline, CDR1 SGHTA and CDR2 FQGTGA. The CDR3 covers 13 residues. The CDR3: CASSSGSNNEQFF. In nucleotides, the CDR3 is TGTGCCAGCAGTTCCGGGTCCAACAATGAGCAGTTCTTC. Variable domain in full (rest from reference TRBV7-3 and TRBJ2-1): GAGVSQTPSNKVTEKGKYVELRCDPISGHTALYWYRQSLGQGPEFLIYFQGTGAADDSGLPNDRFFAVRPEGSVSTLKIQRTERGDSAVYLCASSSGSNNEQFFGPGTRLTVL.

The chain couples TRBV18 to TRBJ1-1; TRBD1 matches at 9 bases. This CDR3 is built from 13 residues. Germline V gene data show CDR1 as KGHSH and CDR2 as LQKENI. V trimming: 5 bases; J trimming: 6 bases; junction bases outside the gene matches: 4. Here the CDR3 DNA reads TGTGCCAGCTCAGCTACAGGGGGCTCTGAAGCTTTCTTT. Translation gives CASSATGGSEAFF.

This chain uses TRBV11-3 with TRBJ2-7, with 12 bases matching TRBD2. CDR3 length: 15 residues. After removal of 4 bases from V and 7 bases from J, the junction contained 8 bases not matched to a gene. From germline, CDR1 is SGHNT and CDR2 YENEEA. The CDR3 nucleotides are TGTGCCAGCAGCTCCTGGACTAGCGGGATGGGAGAGCAGTACTTC. Translating it yields CASSSWTSGMGEQYF.

The chain employs TRBV4-1 and TRBJ1-2; 8 nucleotides align to TRBD1. V dropped 9 bases and J dropped 2; count of bases not matched to a gene: 8. The germline V gene encodes CDR1 MGHRA and CDR2 YSYEKL. The CDR3 runs 14 residues. This CDR3 is CASSTGAANYGYTF. The DNA of the CDR3 is TGCGCCAGTTCGACAGGGGCTGCCAACTATGGCTACACCTTC.

This clone has just a few counts. The chain combines TRBV7-2 with TRBJ1-5; D gene ambiguous. The CDR3 is 15 residues long. V was pared by 1 base and J by 0 bases, with 7 bases between. CDR1 SGHTA and CDR2 FQGNSA come from the germline V gene. In DNA form, the CDR3 reads TGTGCCAGCAGCTTAGTCCAGAATAGCAATCAGCCCCAGCATTTT. It encodes CASSLVQNSNQPQHF.

The chain couples TRBV7-9 to TRBJ1-3, with D unresolved. Germline V CDR1 and CDR2: SEHNR, FQNEAQ (reference sequence). CDR3 size: 14 residues. V was trimmed by 1 base and J by 8 bases, leaving 12 bases between them. The CDR3 reads CASSLDVPTDTIYF. The CDR3 DNA follows: TGTGCCAGCAGCTTAGACGTCCCCACGGACACCATATATTTT.

V and J are TRBV6-5 and TRBJ2-1; TRBD2 agrees at 9 bases. The CDR3 sequence is 15 residues long. J lost 7 bases, V lost 2 bases, and 6 bases had no gene match. The germline V gene encodes CDR1 MNHEY and CDR2 SVGAGI. The CDR3: CASSYGAGGPNEQFF. CDR3 DNA: TGTGCCAGCAGTTACGGAGCGGGGGGACCGAATGAGCAGTTCTTC.

The gene calls are TRBV4-3 and TRBJ2-1, with D perhaps matching TRBD2 (6 bases). The V end lost 1 base, the J end lost 8 bases, and 15 bases lay between the germline ends. Germline CDR1 and CDR2: LGHNA and YSLEER. This CDR3 is built from 15 residues. CDR3 loop: CASSQGGLASDEQFF. CDR3 bases: TGCGCCAGCAGCCAAGGAGGGCTAGCGAGCGATGAGCAGTTCTTC.

The chain joins TRBV5-4 to TRBJ1-4, with 9 bases aligning to TRBD1. Germline CDR1 and CDR2: SGHNT and YYREEE (reference sequence). The CDR3 spans 15 residues. Trimming removed 2 bases from V and 4 bases from J; junction bases left unmatched: 3. CDR3 in DNA: TGTGCCAGCAGCTTCTGGGGACAGGGTAATGAAAAACTGTTTTTT. Translation gives CASSFWGQGNEKLFF.

This rearrangement joins TRBV28 to TRBJ2-1; 9 bases agree with TRBD1. CDR1 is MDHEN and CDR2 is SYDVKM in the germline V gene. Germline trimming cut 6 bases from V and 8 bases from J; bases unmatched to any gene: 11. The CDR3 is 15 amino acids. The CDR3 DNA reads as TGTGCCAGCAGGCGGGGACAGGGATTCGAGGATGAGCAGTTCTTC. Translated: CASRRGQGFEDEQFF.

J is TRBJ1-6 and V is TRBV6-2 or TRBV6-3; D is uncertain. From germline, CDR1 is MNHEY and CDR2 SVGEGT. CDR3 size: 16 residues. Trimming took 2 bases from V and 3 from J, leaving 11 bases between them. The CDR3 DNA sequence: TGTGCCAGCAGTTACGGCGACGGGATCTATAATTCACCCCTCCACTTT. This translates into CASSYGDGIYNSPLHF.

The V and J genes are TRBV4-3 and TRBJ1-4; no clear D gene. Trimming left V 0 bases short and J 0 bases short, with 14 bases between. The CDR3 length is 18 residues. Germline CDR1 and CDR2: LGHNA and YSLEER. CDR3 amino acids: CASSQEVTGRTTNEKLFF. In DNA, the CDR3 is TGCGCCAGCAGCCAAGAAGTTACCGGGAGAACAACTAATGAAAAACTGTTTTTT.

Concerning this clone: Different DNA sequences within this sample yield the same CDR3. V usage is TRBV5-1 and J usage is TRBJ2-5, with 10 bases matching TRBD1. The CDR3 is 14 amino acids. Losses at the gene ends were 2 bases for V and 3 bases for J; bases not matched to a gene: 1. In germline, CDR1 is SGHRS, CDR2 YFSETQ. The CDR3: CASSLGTGEETQYF. For the CDR3, the DNA is TGCGCCAGCAGCTTAGGGACAGGGGAAGAGACCCAGTACTTC.

This chain joins TRBV28 and TRBJ2-1; TRBD1 agrees at 7 bases. V lost 4 bases, J lost 3 bases, and 6 bases stayed unmatched. From germline, CDR1 is MDHEN and CDR2 SYDVKM. This CDR3 is built from 15 residues. The CDR3 sequence: CASSSPTGNYNEQFF. In DNA, the CDR3 is TGTGCCAGCAGTTCTCCGACAGGGAACTACAATGAGCAGTTCTTC. Using reference TRBV28 and TRBJ2-1 for the parts outside the CDR3, the full variable domain is DVKVTQSSRYLVKRTGEKVFLECVQDMDHENMFWYRQDPGLGLRLIYFSYDVKMKEKGDIPEGYSVSREKKERFSLILESASTNQTSMYLCASSSPTGNYNEQFFGPGTRLTVL.

This clone was found a few times. This chain joins TRBV29-1 and TRBJ2-1; 8 nucleotides line up with TRBD1. V dropped 6 bases and J dropped 7; count of bases not matched to a gene: 5. CDR1 and CDR2 from the germline V gene are SQVTM and ANQGSEA. This CDR3 contains 12 residues. The CDR3 protein is CSVSRGRNEQFF. DNA for the CDR3: TGCAGCGTCTCCAGGGGGCGGAATGAGCAGTTCTTC.

This chain uses TRBV6-4 with TRBJ2-7; TRBD1 is a possible D gene (6 bases). Trimming shortened V by 9 bases and J by 3 bases, and 15 bases separated the two germline ends. This CDR3 contains 13 residues. Germline CDR1 and CDR2: MRHNA and SNTAGT. The CDR3 sequence: CARGTGFLYEQYF. CDR3 nucleotides: TGTGCCAGAGGAACAGGGTTTCTCTACGAGCAGTACTTC.

This chain joins TRBV6-5 and TRBJ2-5, with 15 bases that match TRBD2. CDR1 MNHEY and CDR2 SVGAGI come from the germline V gene. The junction had 2 bases not matched to a gene; V was cut back by 2 bases and J by 4 bases. CDR3 length: 16 residues. The CDR3 DNA sequence: TGTGCCAGCAGTTACGTGGGACTAGCGGGAGGAGAGACCCAGTACTTC. Translation: CASSYVGLAGGETQYF.

The chain couples TRBV6-2 or TRBV6-3 to TRBJ2-5; D is ambiguous. V was cut by 5 bases and J by 1 base, with 8 bases left in between. This CDR3 comprises 13 residues. The germline CDR1 and CDR2 sequences are MNHEY and SVGEGT. CDR3 loop: CASSRRFQETQYF. The CDR3 DNA follows: TGTGCCAGCAGTCGCAGGTTCCAAGAGACCCAGTACTTC.

This sequence joins TRBV7-2 and TRBJ2-3, with 7 bases that match TRBD1. From germline, CDR1 is SGHTA and CDR2 FQGNSA. The CDR3 sequence is 15 residues long. V was clipped by 2 bases and J by 5 bases; unmatched bases: 7. In DNA, the CDR3 is TGTGCCAGCAGCTTATCACAGGGGAAGTTAGATACGCAGTATTTT. This encodes CASSLSQGKLDTQYF.

J is TRBJ1-2 and V is TRBV5-8; the D is unclear. Trimming pared 1 base from V and 7 bases from J, leaving 14 bases between. From germline, CDR1 is SGHTS and CDR2 YDEGEE. This CDR3 spans 14 amino acids. CDR3 nucleotide sequence: TGTGCCAGCAGCTTGTTTTCCTCTCCCGGTGGCTACACCTTC. Encoded protein: CASSLFSSPGGYTF.

This clone has only a few counts. J is TRBJ1-2 and V is TRBV5-1, with TRBD1 as a possible D gene (5 bases). The CDR3 is 15 residues long. The V gene's germline CDR1 is SGHRS and CDR2 YFSETQ. V dropped 3 bases and J dropped 6 bases, with 18 bases sitting between them. Here the CDR3 reads CASSSLSGAHDGYTF. DNA of the CDR3: TGCGCCAGCAGCTCGTTAAGCGGGGCTCATGATGGCTACACCTTC.

The rearrangement links TRBV5-1 to TRBJ1-3; a possible D gene is TRBD1 (6 bases). The CDR3 spans 15 residues. Trimming took 2 bases from V and 4 from J, leaving 13 bases between them. The germline gives CDR1 SGHRS, CDR2 YFSETQ. The CDR3 region is CASSLTGRSGNTIYF. The CDR3 DNA reads as TGCGCCAGCAGCTTAACAGGGCGGTCCGGAAACACCATATATTTT.

The chain carries TRBV7-9 and TRBJ1-2, with 7 nucleotides matching TRBD1. CDR1 is SEHNR, CDR2 FQNEAQ, per germline (reference sequence). After removal of 5 bases from V and 4 bases from J, the junction contained 4 bases not matched to a gene. This CDR3 spans 13 amino acids. CDR3 in amino acids: CASSLGQIYGYTF. The CDR3 DNA reads TGTGCCAGCAGCCTGGGACAGATCTATGGCTACACCTTC.

This chain connects TRBV7-9 to TRBJ1-3; no clear D gene. The CDR3 spans 13 residues. The V end was cut by 5 bases, the J end by 4 bases, with 9 bases between. Germline assignment: CDR1 SEHNR and CDR2 FQNEAQ (reference sequence). The CDR3 reads CASSPAGGNTIYF. CDR3 nucleotide sequence: TGTGCCAGCAGCCCGGCGGGGGGAAACACCATATATTTT.

The chain is built from TRBV15 and TRBJ2-2; D is possibly TRBD2 (6 bases). Germline values: CDR1 LNHNV, CDR2 YYDKDF (reference sequence). The CDR3 is made up of 13 amino acids. V was cut by 3 bases and J by 11 bases, with 13 bases left in between. The CDR3 coding sequence is TGTGCCACCAGCAGCCTCTCGGGAGTTGAGCTGTTTTTT. Protein sequence: CATSSLSGVELFF.

The chain joins TRBV18 to TRBJ1-4, with 7 bases matching TRBD1. Unmatched junction bases numbered 3, after V lost 4 bases and J lost 7 bases. The CDR3 spans 13 residues. Germline CDR1 reads KGHSH; CDR2 reads LQKENI. The CDR3 region has the DNA TGTGCCAGCTCACAGGGGGCGATTGAAAAACTGTTTTTT. Protein: CASSQGAIEKLFF.

In its sample, this clone was seen once. Sequence at one end of the junction differs from germline and may be a read error. The J gene is TRBJ2-1, the V gene TRBV28; 13 nucleotides line up with TRBD2. Per the germline V gene, CDR1 is MDHEN and CDR2 is SYDVKM. CDR3 size: 18 residues. CDR3 sequence (DNA): TGTGCCAGCAATTTACAGGGGGCTACTAGCGGGAGGGGAAATGAGCAGTTCTTC. This translates into CASNLQGATSGRGNEQFF.